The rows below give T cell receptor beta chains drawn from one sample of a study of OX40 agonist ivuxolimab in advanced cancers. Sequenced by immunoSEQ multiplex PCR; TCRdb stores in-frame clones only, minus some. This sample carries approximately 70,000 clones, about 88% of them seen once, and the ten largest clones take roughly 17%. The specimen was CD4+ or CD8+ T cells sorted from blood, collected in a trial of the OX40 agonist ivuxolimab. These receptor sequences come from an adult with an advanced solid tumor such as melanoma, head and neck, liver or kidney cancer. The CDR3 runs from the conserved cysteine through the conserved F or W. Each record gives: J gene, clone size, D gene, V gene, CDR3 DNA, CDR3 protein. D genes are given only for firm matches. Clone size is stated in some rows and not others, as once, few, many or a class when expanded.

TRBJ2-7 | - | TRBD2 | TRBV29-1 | TGCAGCGTTGAAGCCCGGACTAGCGGGTCCTACGAGCAGTACTTC | CSVEARTSGSYEQYF
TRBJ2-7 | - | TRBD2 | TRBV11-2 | TGTGCCAGCAGCTTTGCTTTTCGGACTAGCGACAGAAGCTACGAGCAGTACTTC | CASSFAFRTSDRSYEQYF
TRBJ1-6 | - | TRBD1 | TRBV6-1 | TGTGCCAGCAGTGAACACTTGCCGGGACAGGGCAACTCACCCCTCCACTTT | CASSEHLPGQGNSPLHF
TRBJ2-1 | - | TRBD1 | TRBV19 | TGTGCCAGAAACCGGGACAGGGGTTACAATGAGCAGTTCTTC | CARNRDRGYNEQFF
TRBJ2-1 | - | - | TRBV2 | TGTGCCAGCAGTGATGCCTTAGCATACAATGAGCAGTTCTTC | CASSDALAYNEQFF
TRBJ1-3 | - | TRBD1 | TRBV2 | TGTGCCAGCAGGCTGACAGGGAGCTCTGGAAACACCATATATTTT | CASRLTGSSGNTIYF
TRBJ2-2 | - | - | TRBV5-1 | TGCGCCAGCAGCCCCCCAAGGGTCGGGGAGCTGTTTTTT | CASSPPRVGELFF
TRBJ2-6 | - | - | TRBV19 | TGTGCCAGTAGTATCCCCTCTGGGGCCAACGTCCTGACTTTC | CASSIPSGANVLTF
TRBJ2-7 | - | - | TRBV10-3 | TGTGCCATCAGTGACCCCAGACTCCCCTACGAGCAGTACTTC | CAISDPRLPYEQYF
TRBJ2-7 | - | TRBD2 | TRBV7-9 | TGTGCCAGCAGCCAAGGGTTAGCGGGTATCTCCTACGAGCAGTACTTC | CASSQGLAGISYEQYF
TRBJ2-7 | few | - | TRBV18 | TGTGCCAGCTCACTCGAGTTGGGAGTAGGGAACTACGAGCAGTACTTC | CASSLELGVGNYEQYF
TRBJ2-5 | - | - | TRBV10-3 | TGTGCCATCAGTGGGACGGCGGGAGAGACCCAGTACTTC | CAISGTAGETQYF
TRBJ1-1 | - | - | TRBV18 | TGTGCCAGCTCACCAAACGGTCACAGCCTGAACACTGAAGCTTTCTTT | CASSPNGHSLNTEAFF
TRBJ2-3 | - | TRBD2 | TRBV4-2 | TGTGCCAGCAGCCAAGATTACCTAGCGGGAGAATTAGATACGCAGTATTTT | CASSQDYLAGELDTQYF
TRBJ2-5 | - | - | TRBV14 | TGTGCCAGCAGCCAAGGGCAGGGGTATGGAGAGACCCAGTACTTC | CASSQGQGYGETQYF
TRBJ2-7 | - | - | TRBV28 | TGTGCCAGCAGTTTACTAATTCGTTCGGGCTACGAGCAGTACTTC | CASSLLIRSGYEQYF
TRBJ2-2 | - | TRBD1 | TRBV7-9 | TGTGCCAGCAGGACCGGGACAGAGACCGGGGAGCTGTTTTTT | CASRTGTETGELFF
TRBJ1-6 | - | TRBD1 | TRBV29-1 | TGCAGCGTAAAGACAGGGGAGGGGTATAATTCACCCCTCCACTTT | CSVKTGEGYNSPLHF
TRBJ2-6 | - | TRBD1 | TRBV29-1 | TGCAGCGTTAGTTCGGGACAGGGGATTTCTGGGGCCAACGTCCTGACTTTC | CSVSSGQGISGANVLTF
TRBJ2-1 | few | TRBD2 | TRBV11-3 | TGTGCCAGCAGCCCGGGACTAGCGGGAGCCAATGAGCAGTTCTTC | CASSPGLAGANEQFF
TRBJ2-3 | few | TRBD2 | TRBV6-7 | TGTGCCAGCATGGGTACTGGGACTAGCGGGAGGGCCGGTTATTTATCAGATACGCAGTATTTT | CASMGTGTSGRAGYLSDTQYF
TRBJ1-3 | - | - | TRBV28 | TGTGCCAGCAGTCCAACGAGGATCTCTGGAAACACCATATATTTT | CASSPTRISGNTIYF
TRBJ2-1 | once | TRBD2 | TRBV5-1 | TGCGCCAGCAGACTAGCGACCCCTAATGAGCAGTTCTTC | CASRLATPNEQFF
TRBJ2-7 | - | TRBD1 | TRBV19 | TGTGCCAGTAGCCTTTCACAGGGGCCCTACGAGCAGTACTTC | CASSLSQGPYEQYF
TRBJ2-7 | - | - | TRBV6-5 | TGTGCCAGCAGCACACAGGACTCCTACGAGCAGTACTTC | CASSTQDSYEQYF
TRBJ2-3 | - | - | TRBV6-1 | TGTGCCAGCTCGAATATAGATACGCAGTATTTT | CASSNIDTQYF